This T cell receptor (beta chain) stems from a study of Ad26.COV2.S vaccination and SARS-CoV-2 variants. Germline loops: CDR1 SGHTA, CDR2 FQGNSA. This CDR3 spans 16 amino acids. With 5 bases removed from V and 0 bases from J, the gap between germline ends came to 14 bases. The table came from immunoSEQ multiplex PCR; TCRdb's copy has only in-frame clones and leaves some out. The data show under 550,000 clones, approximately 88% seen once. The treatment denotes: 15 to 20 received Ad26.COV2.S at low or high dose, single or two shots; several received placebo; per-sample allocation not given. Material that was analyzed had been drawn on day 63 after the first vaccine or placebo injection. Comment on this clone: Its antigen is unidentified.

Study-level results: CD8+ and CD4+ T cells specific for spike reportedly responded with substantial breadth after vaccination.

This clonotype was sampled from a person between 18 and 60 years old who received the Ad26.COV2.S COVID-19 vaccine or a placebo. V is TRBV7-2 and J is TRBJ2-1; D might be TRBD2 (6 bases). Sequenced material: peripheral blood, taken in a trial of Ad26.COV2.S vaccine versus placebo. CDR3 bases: TGTGCCAGCAGCCTCGGGGGTCGTCGCTCCTACAATGAGCAGTTCTTC. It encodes CASSLGGRRSYNEQFF.